The 14 T cell receptor beta chains below were found in one sample sequenced in a study of cytomegalovirus exposure and HLA in healthy donors. PCR involved 60 Vbeta and 13 Jbeta primers. Produced via immunoSEQ multiplex PCR; TCRdb's table is partial and in-frame only. The profile shows under 130,000 clones, just under 80% of them singletons. The sample taken for sequencing was PBMCs. The source is a man in his thirties or forties in good health and CMV-seronegative.

The V and J genes are TRBV6-1 and TRBJ2-2; 8 bases agree with TRBD2. Germline CDR1 and CDR2: MNHNS and SASEGT. V was pared by 6 bases and J by 6 bases, with 3 bases of the junction left unmatched. The CDR3 contains 13 residues. CDR3: CASRQAGAGELFF. The CDR3 nucleotides read TGTGCCAGCAGGCAAGCGGGAGCCGGGGAGCTGTTTTTT.

The V gene is TRBV6-1, the J gene TRBJ1-2; TRBD1 agrees at 11 bases. This CDR3 has 14 amino acids. J gave up 4 bases and V 6 bases, and 4 bases lay outside the gene matches. Germline V CDR1 and CDR2: MNHNS, SASEGT. The CDR3 protein is CASRLGQGAYGYTF. In DNA, the CDR3 is TGTGCCAGCAGGCTAGGACAGGGGGCCTATGGCTACACCTTC.

The rearrangement links TRBV29-1 to TRBJ2-3; maybe TRBD1 (6 bases). The V and J ends lost 7 bases and 2 bases respectively, with 19 bases between them. The CDR3 consists of 15 residues. The germline CDR1 and CDR2 sequences are SQVTM and ANQGSEA. Here the CDR3 reads CSAETGLSDTDTQYF. CDR3 bases: TGCAGCGCGGAAACAGGGCTTTCGGACACAGATACGCAGTATTTT.

This clone has more than one count but fewer than ten. The chain links TRBV4-3 to TRBJ2-2; 7 bases are a match to TRBD1. The CDR3 sequence is 17 residues long. Unmatched junction bases numbered 10, after V lost 4 bases and J lost 2 bases. CDR1 LGHNA and CDR2 YSLEER come from the germline V gene. The CDR3 spells CASSLYWDRDNTGELFF. CDR3 nucleotides: TGCGCCAGCAGCCTGTACTGGGACAGAGATAACACCGGGGAGCTGTTTTTT.

This clone was detected only a few times. The chain joins TRBV12-5 to TRBJ1-1, with D possibly being TRBD1 (5 bases). The V gene lost 6 bases and the J gene lost 4 bases, with 6 bases spanning the gap. Germline V gives CDR1 LGHNT, CDR2 FRNRAP. This CDR3 region has 11 residues. In DNA, the CDR3 is TGTGCTAGTGGCCAGGGCACTGAAGCTTTCTTT. Translation gives CASGQGTEAFF. The entire variable domain, with the rest obtained from reference TRBV12-5 and TRBJ1-1, is as follows: DARVTQTPRHKVTEMGQEVTMRCQPILGHNTVFWYRQTMMQGLELLAYFRNRAPLDDSGMPKDRFSAEMPDATLATLKIQPSEPRDSAVYFCASGQGTEAFFGQGTRLTVV.

This rearrangement joins TRBV2 to TRBJ2-7, with TRBD1 as a possible D gene (5 bases). Germline CDR1 SNHLY, CDR2 FYNNEI. The V and J ends lost 6 bases and 5 bases respectively, with 20 bases between them. The CDR3 contains 15 residues. For the CDR3, the DNA is TGTGCCAGCAGCGCTACGGACACGGGTCGAAACGAGCAGTACTTC. Amino acids: CASSATDTGRNEQYF.

The V and J genes are TRBV5-4 and TRBJ2-7, with 7 bases aligning to TRBD1. The CDR3 contains 15 residues. V trimming: 4 bases; J trimming: 2 bases; junction bases outside the gene matches: 9. CDR1 is SGHNT, CDR2 YYREEE, per germline (reference sequence). CDR3 sequence (DNA): TGTGCCAGCAGCGTAAGCCGGGACAGAACCTACGAGCAGTACTTC. Translation: CASSVSRDRTYEQYF.

V is TRBV5-1 and J is TRBJ2-1; 8 nucleotides match TRBD2. The junction had 12 bases not matched to a gene; V was cut back by 4 bases and J by 6 bases. The CDR3 has 16 amino acids. Germline CDR1 and CDR2: SGHRS and YFSETQ. The CDR3 DNA reads as TGCGCCAGCAGCCCCCAAGCCGGGAGGGGCAGCAATGAGCAGTTCTTC. This sequence encodes CASSPQAGRGSNEQFF.

V gene TRBV5-1 combines with J gene TRBJ2-7; TRBD1 aligns across 9 bases. V lost 4 bases, J lost 4 bases, and 6 bases stayed unmatched. Germline-derived CDR1 and CDR2 are SGHRS and YFSETQ. The CDR3 sequence is 14 residues long. CDR3 amino acids: CASSGGQGRYEQYF. CDR3 nucleotide sequence: TGCGCCAGCAGCGGCGGACAGGGGCGGTACGAGCAGTACTTC.

The chain carries TRBV30 and TRBJ2-1; TRBD2 agrees at 7 bases. Germline CDR1 GTSNPN, CDR2 SVGIG (reference sequence). The CDR3 length is 13 residues. The V segment lost 1 base and the J segment 9 bases; nucleotides outside the gene matches: 6. The CDR3 region is CAWSAGTTGEQFF. CDR3 coding DNA: TGTGCCTGGAGTGCGGGGACTACAGGTGAGCAGTTCTTC.

The rearrangement links TRBV2 to TRBJ2-5, with TRBD1 matching 8 bases. Germline V gene lookup returns CDR1 SNHLY and CDR2 FYNNEI. After removal of 6 bases from V and 4 bases from J, the junction contained 10 bases not matched to a gene. CDR3 length: 15 amino acids. The CDR3, as DNA: TGTGCCAGCAGGATACCAGGGGGCGATGGAGAGACCCAGTACTTC. Amino acid sequence: CASRIPGGDGETQYF.

The chain employs TRBV19 and TRBJ2-3; D may be TRBD1 (6 bases). Trimming removed 7 bases at V and 6 bases at J, with 17 bases between. Germline CDR1 and CDR2: LNHDA and SQIVND (reference sequence). This CDR3 contains 14 residues. The CDR3 DNA reads TGTGCCAGTACCCTCAACAGGGATGGCGATACGCAGTATTTT. Its translation is CASTLNRDGDTQYF.

V is TRBV30 and J is TRBJ2-7, with TRBD1 identical over 7 bases. The CDR3 is made up of 14 amino acids. Per germline, CDR1 GTSNPN and CDR2 SVGIG (reference sequence). J gave up 2 bases and V 2 bases, and 6 bases lay outside the gene matches. CDR3 nucleotides: TGTGCCTGGAGTATATTAGGGACAGCCTACGAGCAGTACTTC. This encodes CAWSILGTAYEQYF.

This CDR3 is CASSLPQGTYEQYF. The CDR3 bases are TGTGCCAGCAGCTTACCCCAGGGGACCTACGAGCAGTACTTC. The chain carries TRBV11-2 and TRBJ2-7; the D gene is possibly TRBD1 (6 bases). Trimming removed 2 bases at V and 2 bases at J, with 10 bases between. This CDR3 has 14 residues. Looked up from germline, CDR1 is SGHAT and CDR2 is FQNNGV.